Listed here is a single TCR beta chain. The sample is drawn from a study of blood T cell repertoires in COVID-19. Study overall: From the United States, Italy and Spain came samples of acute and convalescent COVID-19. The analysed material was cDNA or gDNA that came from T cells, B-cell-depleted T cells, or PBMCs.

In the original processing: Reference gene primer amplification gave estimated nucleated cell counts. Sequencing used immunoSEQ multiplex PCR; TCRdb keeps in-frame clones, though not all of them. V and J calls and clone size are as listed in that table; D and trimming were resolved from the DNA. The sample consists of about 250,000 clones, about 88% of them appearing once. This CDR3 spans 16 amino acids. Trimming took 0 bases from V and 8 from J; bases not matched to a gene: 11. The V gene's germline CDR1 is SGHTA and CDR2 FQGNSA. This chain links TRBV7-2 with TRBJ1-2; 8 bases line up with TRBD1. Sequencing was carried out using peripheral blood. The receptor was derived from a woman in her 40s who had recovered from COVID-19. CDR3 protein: CASSLAGTGLYVGYTF. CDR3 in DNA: TGTGCCAGCAGCTTAGCCGGGACAGGCCTCTATGTCGGCTACACCTTC. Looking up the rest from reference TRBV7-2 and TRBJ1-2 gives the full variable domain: GAGVSQSPSNKVTEKGKDVELRCDPISGHTALYWYRQSLGQGLEFLIYFQGNSAPDKSGLPSDRFSAERTGGSVSTLTIQRTQQEDSAVYLCASSLAGTGLYVGYTFGSGTRLTVV.